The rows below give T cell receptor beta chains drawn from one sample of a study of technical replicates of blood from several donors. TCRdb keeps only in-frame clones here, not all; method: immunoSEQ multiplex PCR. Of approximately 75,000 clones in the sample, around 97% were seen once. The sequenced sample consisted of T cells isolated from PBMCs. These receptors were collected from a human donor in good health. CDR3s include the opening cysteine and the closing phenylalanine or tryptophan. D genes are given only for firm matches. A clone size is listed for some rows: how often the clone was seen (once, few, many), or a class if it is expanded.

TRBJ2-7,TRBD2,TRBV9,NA,CASSVAAGVAYEQYF,TGTGCCAGCAGCGTAGCGGCGGGAGTGGCCTACGAGCAGTACTTC
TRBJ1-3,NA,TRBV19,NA,CASSILGGMGNTIYF,TGTGCCAGTAGTATTCTTGGAGGGATGGGAAACACCATATATTTT
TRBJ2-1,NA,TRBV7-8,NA,CASSLGFSEQFF,TGTGCCAGCAGCTTAGGGTTCAGTGAGCAGTTCTTC
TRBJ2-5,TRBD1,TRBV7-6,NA,CASSFSWGQGAETQYF,TGTGCCAGCAGCTTCTCTTGGGGACAGGGAGCGGAGACCCAGTACTTC
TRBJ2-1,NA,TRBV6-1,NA,CASSEAGLGAYNEQFF,TGTGCCAGCAGTGAAGCGGGTCTAGGCGCCTACAATGAGCAGTTCTTC
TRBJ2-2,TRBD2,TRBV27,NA,CASSFISGSGELFF,TGTGCCAGCAGTTTTATTAGCGGGAGCGGGGAGCTGTTTTTT
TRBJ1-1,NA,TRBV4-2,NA,CASSQDPIENTEAFF,TGTGCCAGCAGCCAAGACCCCATAGAGAACACTGAAGCTTTCTTT
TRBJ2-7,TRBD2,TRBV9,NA,CASSGTSGRLVEQYF,TGTGCCAGCAGCGGGACTAGCGGGAGGCTTGTCGAGCAGTACTTC
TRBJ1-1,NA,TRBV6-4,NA,CASSSPLGQLNTEAFF,TGTGCCAGCAGTAGTCCTCTTGGCCAGTTGAACACTGAAGCTTTCTTT
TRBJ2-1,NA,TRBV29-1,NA,CSVDAAGLSFWEQFF,TGCAGCGTTGATGCGGCAGGGCTCTCCTTCTGGGAGCAGTTCTTC
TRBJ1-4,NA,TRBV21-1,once,CASSERGRDRVSTNEKLFF,TGTGCCAGCAGCGAAAGGGGCCGGGACAGGGTTTCAACTAATGAAAAACTGTTTTTT
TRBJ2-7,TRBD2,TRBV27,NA,CASRAGVVSEQYF,TGTGCCAGCAGAGCGGGAGTAGTTAGCGAGCAGTACTTC
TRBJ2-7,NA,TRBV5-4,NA,CASSLALSISGNYEQYF,TGTGCCAGCAGCTTGGCCCTGAGTATTAGCGGAAACTACGAGCAGTACTTC
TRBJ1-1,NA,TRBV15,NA,CATSRQTDLGTEAFF,TGTGCCACCAGCCGGCAGACAGACCTGGGGACTGAAGCTTTCTTT
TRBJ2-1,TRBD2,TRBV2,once,CASKSTGGVGYNEQFF,TGTGCCAGCAAATCGACGGGGGGAGTTGGCTACAATGAGCAGTTCTTC
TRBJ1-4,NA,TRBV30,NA,CAWRGRGPNEKLFF,TGTGCCTGGAGGGGAAGGGGCCCAAATGAAAAACTGTTTTTT
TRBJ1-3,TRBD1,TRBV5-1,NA,CASSRDSSGNTIYF,TGCGCCAGCAGCCGGGACAGCTCTGGAAACACCATATATTTT
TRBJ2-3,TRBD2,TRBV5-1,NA,CASSPGGALADTQYF,TGCGCCAGCAGCCCCGGGGGGGCCCTCGCAGATACGCAGTATTTT
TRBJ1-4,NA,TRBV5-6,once,CASSLVGDRIRDPNEKLFF,TGTGCCAGCAGCTTGGTTGGCGACAGGATTCGAGACCCTAATGAAAAACTGTTTTTT
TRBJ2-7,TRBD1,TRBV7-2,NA,CASRKGGREQQYF,TGTGCCAGCAGGAAAGGGGGCAGGGAGCAGCAGTACTTC
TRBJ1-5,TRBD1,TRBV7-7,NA,CASINKGNFRGPHQPQHF,TGTGCTAGCATTAACAAGGGGAATTTTAGGGGGCCTCATCAGCCCCAGCATTTT
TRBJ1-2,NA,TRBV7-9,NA,CASSPRPEANYGYTF,TGTGCCAGCAGCCCCCGCCCAGAAGCTAACTATGGCTACACCTTC
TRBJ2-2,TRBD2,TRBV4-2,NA,CASSLTSGANTGELFF,TGTGCCAGCAGCCTGACTAGCGGAGCGAACACCGGGGAGCTGTTTTTT
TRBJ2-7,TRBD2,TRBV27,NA,CASSLRPSGSFTYEQYF,TGTGCCAGCAGTTTACGCCCTAGCGGGAGTTTTACCTACGAGCAGTACTTC
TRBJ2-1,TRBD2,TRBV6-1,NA,CASSEGWSSGGHEQFF,TGTGCCAGCAGTGAAGGTTGGTCTAGCGGAGGCCATGAGCAGTTCTTC
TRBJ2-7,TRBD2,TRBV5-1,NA,CASSLAGVPYEQYF,TGCGCCAGCAGCCTGGCGGGGGTCCCCTACGAGCAGTACTTC
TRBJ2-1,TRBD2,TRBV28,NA,CASSYPGLATNEQFF,TGTGCCAGCAGTTATCCGGGACTAGCGACTAATGAGCAGTTCTTC
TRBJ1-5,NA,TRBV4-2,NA,CASSQDGRTGNQPQHF,TGTGCCAGCAGCCAAGATGGGAGGACGGGCAATCAGCCCCAGCATTTT
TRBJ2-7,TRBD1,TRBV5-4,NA,CASSSGTGTHEQYF,TGTGCCAGCAGCTCCGGGACAGGGACCCACGAGCAGTACTTC
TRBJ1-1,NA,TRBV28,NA,CASRAESLNTEAFF,TGTGCCAGCAGAGCGGAATCCTTGAACACTGAAGCTTTCTTT
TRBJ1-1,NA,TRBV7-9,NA,CASSQTWGETEAFF,TGTGCCAGCAGCCAGACGTGGGGCGAAACTGAAGCTTTCTTT
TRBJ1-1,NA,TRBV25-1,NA,CASSEFNIFGTEAFF,TGTGCCAGCAGTGAATTTAACATTTTCGGGACTGAAGCTTTCTTT
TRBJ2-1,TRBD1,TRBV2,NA,CASSGVRGPTNEQFF,TGTGCCAGCAGTGGGGTGAGGGGGCCCACCAATGAGCAGTTCTTC
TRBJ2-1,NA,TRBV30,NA,CAWSSGFSSYNEQFF,TGTGCCTGGAGTTCAGGGTTCAGCTCCTACAATGAGCAGTTCTTC
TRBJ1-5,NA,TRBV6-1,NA,CASSELETRNQPQHF,TGTGCCAGCAGTGAATTAGAGACTCGCAATCAGCCCCAGCATTTT